This is a list of T cell receptor beta chains from one sample in a study of T cells in localized non-small cell lung cancer. Clones were read by immunoSEQ multiplex PCR, and TCRdb kept only the in-frame ones, dropping some. The profile shows about 30,000 clones, 91% of them singletons. The sample consisted of PBMCs, taken before any cancer treatment. These receptors were taken from a man aged 35-75 years with stage II lung adenocarcinoma. Both conserved end residues are part of each CDR3. The D gene is left open where the match is weak. Only some rows state a clone size, as once, few, many or a class for expanded clones.

>TRBV10-2|NA|TRBJ2-1|NA
TGCGCCAGCCTACCTGGTGGGGGCGCCTCCTACAATGAGCAGTTCTTC
CASLPGGGASYNEQFF
>TRBV28|NA|TRBJ2-4|TRBD1
TGTGCTACGGGGACAGCGCCAAACATTCAGTACTTC
CATGTAPNIQYF
>TRBV5-8|NA|TRBJ2-1|NA
TGTGCCAGCAGCTTTGGGGGGACCGAGTACAATGAGCAGTTCTTC
CASSFGGTEYNEQFF
>TRBV7-2|NA|TRBJ1-1|NA
TGTGCCAGCAGGCAGGTTGGGGGATACACTGAAGCTTTCTTT
CASRQVGGYTEAFF
>TRBV14|NA|TRBJ2-1|NA
TGTGCCAGCAGCCGCCTCAACCCTTGGGATGAGCAGTTCTTC
CASSRLNPWDEQFF
>TRBV9|NA|TRBJ2-1|TRBD2
TGTGCCAGCAGCCCAAGCGGGACTATCGATGAGCAGTTCTTC
CASSPSGTIDEQFF
>TRBV7-8|NA|TRBJ2-3|NA
TGTGCCAGCAGCCGTGGACCGACGGGGAGAGATACGCAGTATTTT
CASSRGPTGRDTQYF
>TRBV14|NA|TRBJ2-1|TRBD2
TGTGCCAGCAGCCTCGGACTAGCGGGAAAAGGGGAGCAGTTCTTC
CASSLGLAGKGEQFF
>TRBV11-2|NA|TRBJ1-5|NA
TGTGCCAGCAGCTTAGACGGCAGCAATCAGCCCCAGCATTTT
CASSLDGSNQPQHF
>TRBV28|NA|TRBJ2-5|TRBD2
TGTGCCAGCAGTCCACTAGCGGGAGTCCGGGAGCAGTACTTC
CASSPLAGVREQYF
>TRBV7-2|NA|TRBJ2-7|NA
TGTGCCAGCAGCTTGAGCCGCGAGCAGTACTTC
CASSLSREQYF
>TRBV11-1|once|TRBJ2-7|NA
TGTGCCAGCAGCTTAGCGGCGAGATCCCCCTACGAGCAGTACTTC
CASSLAARSPYEQYF
>TRBV28|NA|TRBJ2-7|NA
TGTGCCAGCACCGGATTCTACGAGCAGTACTTC
CASTGFYEQYF
>TRBV28|NA|TRBJ2-5|TRBD2
TGTGCCAGCAGTCCTAGCGGGAGGGCCAAGGGGGAGACCCAGTACTTC
CASSPSGRAKGETQYF
>TRBV28|NA|TRBJ1-2|TRBD1
TGTGCCAGCAGCACCAGGGGGGTTGGTGGCTACACCTTC
CASSTRGVGGYTF
>TRBV29-1|NA|TRBJ1-2|NA
TGCAGCGTCTCAAGGGACAATGGCTACACCTTC
CSVSRDNGYTF
>TRBV6-6|NA|TRBJ1-2|NA
TGTGCCAGCAGTTACTCAGGGGCTAAAGCTAACTATGGCTACACCTTC
CASSYSGAKANYGYTF
>TRBV27|once|TRBJ2-1|TRBD1
TGTGCCAGCAGCACCCGGGACAGTGGATACCATGAGCAGTTCTTC
CASSTRDSGYHEQFF
>TRBV28|NA|TRBJ2-5|NA
TGTGCCAGCAGTTTAAGTCGAGAGACCCAGTACTTC
CASSLSRETQYF
>TRBV7-9|NA|TRBJ2-7|NA
TGTGCCAGCAGCCCCTCGGCCTACGAGCAGTACTTC
CASSPSAYEQYF
>TRBV7-2|NA|TRBJ2-1|NA
TGTGCCAGCAGCTTAGAGATTGTCGGGCGCACGGAGCAGTTCTTC
CASSLEIVGRTEQFF
>TRBV6-5|NA|TRBJ2-3|TRBD2
TGTGCCAGCAGTTTACGGGCGGGGGGCACAGATACGCAGTATTTT
CASSLRAGGTDTQYF
>TRBV9|NA|TRBJ1-2|TRBD1
TGTGCCAGCAGCGTTGGACAGGGGGCCCATGGCTACACCTTC
CASSVGQGAHGYTF
>TRBV15|NA|TRBJ1-4|NA
TGTGCCACCAGCAGAGATCGGGCAGGGGTGGGGGAAAAACTGTTTTTT
CATSRDRAGVGEKLFF
>TRBV5-5|NA|TRBJ2-1|NA
TGTGCCAGCAGCTTGGCCGAGCTGTCCTACAATGAGCAGTTCTTC
CASSLAELSYNEQFF
>TRBV12-5|once|TRBJ1-5|NA
TGTGCTAGTGGCGACAGTTATAGCAATCAGCCCCAGCATTTT
CASGDSYSNQPQHF
>TRBV5-4|NA|TRBJ2-4|NA
TGTGCCAGCAGCCTGGGGGGCAGAAACATTCAGTACTTC
CASSLGGRNIQYF